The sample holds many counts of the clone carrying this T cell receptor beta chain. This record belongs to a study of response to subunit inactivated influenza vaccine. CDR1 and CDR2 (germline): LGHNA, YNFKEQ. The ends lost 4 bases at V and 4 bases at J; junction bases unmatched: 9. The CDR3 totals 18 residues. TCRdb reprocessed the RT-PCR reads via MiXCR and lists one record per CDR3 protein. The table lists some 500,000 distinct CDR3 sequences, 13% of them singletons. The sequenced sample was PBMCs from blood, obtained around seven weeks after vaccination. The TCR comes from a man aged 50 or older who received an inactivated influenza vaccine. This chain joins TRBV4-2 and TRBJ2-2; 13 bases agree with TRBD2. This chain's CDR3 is CASSRRLAGGGGTGELFF. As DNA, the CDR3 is TGTGCCAGCAGCCGCCGACTAGCGGGGGGCGGGGGCACCGGGGAGCTGTTTTTT.